Shown below are 13 T cell receptor beta chains from a single sample sequenced in a study of TIL therapy for anti-PD-1-resistant metastatic lung cancer. The libraries were made with immunoSEQ v3. TCRdb keeps only in-frame clones here, not all; method: immunoSEQ multiplex PCR. The sample holds more than 55,000 clones, 55% to 75% seen once. Described time point: pre-treatment sample, taken before nivolumab and TIL therapy. Sequencing used blood, obtained at baseline. The receptors shown here come from a person aged 25 to 85 with non-small cell lung cancer.

The chain is built from TRBV2 and TRBJ2-3, with no clear D. The CDR3 is 12 residues long. Trimming removed 4 bases at V and 4 bases at J, with 6 bases between. From germline, CDR1 is SNHLY and CDR2 FYNNEI. This chain's CDR3 is CASSGQSDTQYF. The DNA of the CDR3 is TGTGCCAGCAGTGGTCAATCAGATACGCAGTATTTT. The variable domain in full, completed from reference TRBV2 and TRBJ2-3, reads EPEVTQTPSHQVTQMGQEVILRCVPISNHLYFYWYRQILGQKVEFLVSFYNNEISEKSEIFDDQFSVERPDGSNFTLKIRSTKLEDSAMYFCASSGQSDTQYFGPGTRLTVL.

This clone was observed a handful of times. The gene calls are TRBV7-2 and TRBJ1-6; D uncertain. The CDR3 contains 11 residues. Trimming left V 8 bases short and J 14 bases short, with 13 bases between. CDR1 SGHTA and CDR2 FQGNSA come from the germline V gene. CDR3 in amino acids: CASGLLGTLHF. The CDR3 coding sequence is TGTGCCAGCGGTCTTCTCGGGACCCTCCACTTT. Full variable domain (remainder filled in from reference TRBV7-2 and TRBJ1-6): GAGVSQSPSNKVTEKGKDVELRCDPISGHTALYWYRQSLGQGLEFLIYFQGNSAPDKSGLPSDRFSAERTGGSVSTLTIQRTQQEDSAVYLCASGLLGTLHFGNGTRLTVT.

The CDR3 coding sequence is TGTGCCAGCAGCGTAACGGGACAGGGTTACACCGGGGAGCTGTTTTTT. Protein product: CASSVTGQGYTGELFF. This chain joins TRBV9 and TRBJ2-2, with 9 bases that match TRBD1. V lost 1 base to trimming and J lost 3 bases; unmatched junction nucleotides: 4. The CDR3 extends over 16 amino acids. Germline values: CDR1 SGDLS, CDR2 YYNGEE.

The chain recombines TRBV10-3 with TRBJ2-3; no clear D. CDR1 is ENHRY, CDR2 SYGVKD, per germline. This CDR3 region has 13 residues. Trimming removed 8 bases from V and 2 bases from J, with 11 bases in between. The CDR3 spells CAISPSNTDTQYF. DNA for the CDR3: TGTGCCATCTCCCCCTCGAACACAGATACGCAGTATTTT.

The rearrangement joins TRBV29-1 to TRBJ2-5; no firm D call. V was trimmed by 3 bases and J by 6 bases, leaving 11 bases between them. Germline V lookup: CDR1 SQVTM, CDR2 ANQGSEA. This CDR3 has 12 amino acids. The CDR3 region is CSVDTAPKTQYF. The CDR3 DNA follows: TGCAGCGTTGATACAGCGCCCAAGACCCAGTACTTC.

The J gene is TRBJ2-3, the V gene TRBV18; unclear D gene. Trimming stripped 0 bases from V and 4 bases from J, with 5 bases between. This CDR3 is 13 amino acids long. Germline lookup yields CDR1 KGHSH and CDR2 LQKENI. The CDR3, as DNA: TGTGCCAGCTCACCACCCGAGCCAGATACGCAGTATTTT. Its protein is CASSPPEPDTQYF.

V and J are TRBV6-6 and TRBJ1-2; perhaps TRBD1 as D (6 bases). CDR3 length equals 14 residues. V lost 4 bases, J lost 11 bases, and 20 bases lay in between. The germline V gene encodes CDR1 MNHNY and CDR2 SVGAGI (reference sequence). The CDR3 loop reads CASSLGRQVVRYTF. CDR3 in DNA: TGTGCCAGCAGTTTAGGTAGACAGGTCGTTAGGTACACCTTC.

This chain uses TRBV14 with TRBJ2-3; the D is unclear. Per the germline V gene, CDR1 is SGHDN and CDR2 is FVKESK. The CDR3 is made up of 12 amino acids. V was trimmed by 4 bases and J by 8 bases, leaving 10 bases between them. CDR3 loop: CASSPGPVTQYF. The CDR3 coding sequence is TGTGCCAGCAGCCCCGGACCGGTTACGCAGTATTTT.

This clone was found a few times. The V and J genes are TRBV4-1 and TRBJ1-1; 8 positions match TRBD1. With V trimmed by 4 bases and J by 3 bases, 10 bases remained unmatched. The CDR3 has 16 residues. Germline CDR1 and CDR2: MGHRA and YSYEKL. The CDR3 region is CASSRGQVDSYTEAFF. CDR3 nucleotides: TGCGCCAGCAGCCGGGGACAGGTTGACTCGTACACTGAAGCTTTCTTT.

The chain joins TRBV10-2 to TRBJ2-1, with D uncertain. CDR3 length equals 10 residues. V lost 6 bases and J lost 5, with 2 bases in between. Germline lookup yields CDR1 WSHSY and CDR2 SAAADI. CDR3 nucleotides: TGCGCCAGCAGCCACAATGAGCAGTTCTTC. It specifies CASSHNEQFF.

The chain joins TRBV25-1 to TRBJ2-5; TRBD2 aligns across 10 bases. CDR3 length equals 14 residues. Germline values: CDR1 MGHDK, CDR2 SYGVNS. V lost 5 bases, J lost 3 bases, and 3 bases stayed unmatched. CDR3 loop: CASSPLAGEETQYF. Written as DNA, the CDR3 is TGTGCCAGCAGTCCCCTAGCGGGAGAAGAGACCCAGTACTTC.

The V call is TRBV6-6, the J call TRBJ2-1; the D is unclear. This CDR3 contains 15 residues. Per the germline V gene, CDR1 is MNHNY and CDR2 is SVGAGI (reference sequence). V dropped 0 bases and J dropped 3 bases, with 9 bases sitting between them. In nucleotides, the CDR3 is TGTGCCAGCAGTTACTCGGAGACCTACTACAATGAGCAGTTCTTC. It is translated as CASSYSETYYNEQFF.

A note on this clone: The junction departs from the called germline gene at one end, perhaps through a read error. The genes are TRBV7-7 and TRBJ2-5, with TRBD2 matching 7 bases. CDR3 length: 14 amino acids. From germline, CDR1 is SSHAT and CDR2 FNYEAQ (reference sequence). In DNA form, the CDR3 reads TGTGCTAGCAGCTTACAGCCGGGGGGAGAGACCCAGTACTTC. As protein: CASSLQPGGETQYF.